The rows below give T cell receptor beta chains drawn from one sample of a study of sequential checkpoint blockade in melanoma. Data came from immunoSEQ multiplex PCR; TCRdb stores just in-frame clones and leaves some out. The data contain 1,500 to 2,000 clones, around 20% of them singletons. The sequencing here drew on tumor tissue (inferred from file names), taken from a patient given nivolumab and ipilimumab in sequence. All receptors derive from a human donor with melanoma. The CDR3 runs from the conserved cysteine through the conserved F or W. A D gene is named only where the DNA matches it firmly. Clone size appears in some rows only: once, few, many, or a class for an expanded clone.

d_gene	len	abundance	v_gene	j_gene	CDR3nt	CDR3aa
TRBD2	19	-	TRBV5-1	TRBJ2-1	TGCGCCAGCAGCTTGGGTGGGACTAGCGGGCTGAACTCCTACAATGAGCAGTTCTTC	CASSLGGTSGLNSYNEQFF
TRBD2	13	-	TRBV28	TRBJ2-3	TGTGCCACCGGGGGGGCAACCACAGATACGCAGTATTTT	CATGGATTDTQYF
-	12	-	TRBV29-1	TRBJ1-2	TGCAGCGCAGCAGGGGCCGACTATGGCTACACCTTC	CSAAGADYGYTF
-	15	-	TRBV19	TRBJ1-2	TGTGCCAGTAGTACCCGACAGGACCTAGGCTATGGCTACACCTTC	CASSTRQDLGYGYTF
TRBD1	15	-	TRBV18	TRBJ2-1	TGTGCCAGCTCACCTCAGGGGGCCTCCTACAATGAGCAGTTCTTC	CASSPQGASYNEQFF
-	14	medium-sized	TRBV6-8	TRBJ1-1	TGTGCCAGCAGTTACGGAGGAATGAACACTGAAGCTTTCTTT	CASSYGGMNTEAFF
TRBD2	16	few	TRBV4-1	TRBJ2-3	TGCGCCAGCAGCCGAGAGGGACTAGCGGGGGTAGATACGCAGTATTTT	CASSREGLAGVDTQYF
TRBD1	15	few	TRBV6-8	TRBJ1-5	TGTGCCAGCAGCCCCAGGGGCGACAGGGACCAGCCCCAGCATTTT	CASSPRGDRDQPQHF
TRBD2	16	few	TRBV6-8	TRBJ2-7	TGTGCCAGCAGTTCTCTAGCGGGGGGGTTCTCCTACGAGCAGTACTTC	CASSSLAGGFSYEQYF
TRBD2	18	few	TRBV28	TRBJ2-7	TGTGCCAGCAGTCGAATTCCGGGACTAGCGGGAGGACTCTACGAGCAGTACTTC	CASSRIPGLAGGLYEQYF
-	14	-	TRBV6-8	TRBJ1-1	TGTGCCAGCAGTTATCATGGGGGCAGCACTGAAGCTTTCTTT	CASSYHGGSTEAFF
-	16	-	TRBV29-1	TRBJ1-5	TGCAGCGTTCGAGCCGACCAGGCATATAGCAATCAGCCCCAGCATTTT	CSVRADQAYSNQPQHF
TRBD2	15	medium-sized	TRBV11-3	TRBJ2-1	TGTGCCAGCAGCTTTGGTAGCGGGGCGAGTAGTGAGCAGTTCTTC	CASSFGSGASSEQFF
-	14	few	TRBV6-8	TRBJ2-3	TGTGCCAGCAGTGTGGGGCGGGTCGGCGGTACGCAGTATTTT	CASSVGRVGGTQYF
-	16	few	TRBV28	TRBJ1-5	TGTGCCAGCACCCCGGGTGAGCACCTAGTATCAGCGGGCCAGCATTTT	CASTPGEHLVSAGQHF
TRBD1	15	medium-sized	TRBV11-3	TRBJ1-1	TGTGCCAGCAGCTTCTCTGACAGGGGGAACACTGAAGCTTTCTTT	CASSFSDRGNTEAFF
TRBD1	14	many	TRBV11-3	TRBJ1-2	TGTGCCAGCAGCCTCGGACAGGGGACTTATGGCTACACCTTC	CASSLGQGTYGYTF
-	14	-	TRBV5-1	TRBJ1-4	TGCGCCAGCAGCTCGACAGCAACTAATGAAAAACTGTTTTTT	CASSSTATNEKLFF
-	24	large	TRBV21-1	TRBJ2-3	TGTGCCAGCAGCAAAGTGGGTGGAACTAGCGGGAGTTCAACGGGGAGTCTTAGCACAGATACGCAGTATTTT	CASSKVGGTSGSSTGSLSTDTQYF
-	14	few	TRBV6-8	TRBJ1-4	TGTGCCAGCAGTTACAGGGGAGGGAGTGAAAAACTGTTTTTT	CASSYRGGSEKLFF
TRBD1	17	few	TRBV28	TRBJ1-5	TGTGCCAGCAGACCCACCAAGGGGACAGGGGTTAATCAGCCCCAGCATTTT	CASRPTKGTGVNQPQHF
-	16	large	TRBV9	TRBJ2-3	TGTGCCAGCAGCTCAGGGGTACCTCGAAGCACAGATACGCAGTATTTT	CASSSGVPRSTDTQYF
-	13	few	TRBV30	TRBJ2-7	TGTGCCTGGAGGAATTGGGATTCCTACGAGCAGTACTTC	CAWRNWDSYEQYF
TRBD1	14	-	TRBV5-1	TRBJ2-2	TGCGCCAGCAGCGTACAGGGGACCACCGGGGAGCTGTTTTTT	CASSVQGTTGELFF
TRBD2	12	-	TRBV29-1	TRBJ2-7	TGCAGCGTTGATGGGGGAGGGTACGAGCAGTACTTC	CSVDGGGYEQYF
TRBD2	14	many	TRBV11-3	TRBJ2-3	TGTGCCAGCAGCTTGCGGGAGAGGACAGATACGCAGTATTTT	CASSLRERTDTQYF
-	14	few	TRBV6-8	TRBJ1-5	TGTGCCAGCAAACGGGACGGCCGCCATCAGCCCCAGCATTTT	CASKRDGRHQPQHF
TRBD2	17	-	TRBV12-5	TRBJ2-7	TGTGCTAGTGGCGGTGGTAGGGTAGCGGGAGACCCCTACGAGCAGTACTTC	CASGGGRVAGDPYEQYF
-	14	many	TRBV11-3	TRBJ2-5	TGTGCCAGCAGCTTGGAACAACGCCAAGAGACCCAGTACTTC	CASSLEQRQETQYF
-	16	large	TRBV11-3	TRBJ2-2	TGTGCCAGCAGCTTAGTCCCTACTAGCATTATCGGGGAGCTGTTTTTT	CASSLVPTSIIGELFF
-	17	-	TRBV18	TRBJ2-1	TGTGCCAGCTCACCACCGGGGCGGGGGCACCGGTCCAATGAGCAGTTCTTC	CASSPPGRGHRSNEQFF
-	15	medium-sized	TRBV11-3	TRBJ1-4	TGTGCCAGCAGCTTAGATCTTAATACTAATGAAAAACTGTTTTTT	CASSLDLNTNEKLFF
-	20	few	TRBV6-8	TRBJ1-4	TGTGCCAGCTGCAGTTGTCAGTCGGGGCAGGGAAGCCGGCCGGATGAAAAACTGTTTTTT	CASCSCQSGQGSRPDEKLFF
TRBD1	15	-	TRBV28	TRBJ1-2	TGTGCCAGCAGTCGGACCAGGACAGGGACCTATGGCTACACCTTC	CASSRTRTGTYGYTF